Listed here are 22 T cell receptor beta chains from one sample, sequenced in a study of cytomegalovirus exposure and HLA in healthy donors. The PCR ran on 60 Vbeta and 13 Jbeta primers. The data were produced by immunoSEQ multiplex PCR, yet TCRdb's version contains in-frame clones alone and is incomplete. The sample has 150,000 to 200,000 clones; around 72% are singletons. Material: PBMCs. These receptors were collected from a female donor in good health and CMV-seronegative.

Only one count was recorded for this clone. The chain couples TRBV4-1 to TRBJ1-2; 7 nucleotides align to TRBD1. This CDR3 is 15 amino acids long. V shed 0 bases and J 8 bases; nucleotides not matched to a gene: 9. The V gene's germline CDR1 is MGHRA and CDR2 YSYEKL. CDR3 nucleotides: TGCGCCAGCAGCCAAGAGGTTGGGACAGCAGGGGGCTACACCTTC. Its translation: CASSQEVGTAGGYTF.

This clone was detected once. The chain is built from TRBV9 and TRBJ2-3, with a tentative D call TRBD2 (7 bases). The CDR3 is 17 amino acids. V lost 4 bases and J 8 bases, leaving 26 bases between the germline ends. Germline CDR1 reads SGDLS; CDR2 reads YYNGEE. The CDR3 sequence: CASSQGQGEGPRGTQYF. The DNA of the CDR3 is TGTGCCAGCAGCCAGGGACAAGGGGAGGGCCCCAGGGGTACGCAGTATTTT.

The chain recombines TRBV6-6 with TRBJ1-6; D is uncertain. Deletions cut 2 bases from V and 5 bases from J, with 13 bases between. Germline-derived CDR1 and CDR2 are MNHNY and SVGAGI (reference sequence). CDR3 length: 16 residues. CDR3 residues: CASSYLPGPNNSPLHF. In nucleotides, the CDR3 is TGTGCCAGCAGTTACCTTCCAGGCCCCAATAATTCACCCCTCCACTTT.

Only a few counts were recorded for this clone. The rearrangement links TRBV2 to TRBJ1-1; D is unresolved. Per the germline V gene, CDR1 is SNHLY and CDR2 is FYNNEI. V lost 5 bases, J lost 1 base, and 8 bases lay in between. This CDR3 contains 13 residues. CDR3 sequence (DNA): TGTGCCAGCAGTCCCCAATGGAACACTGAAGCTTTCTTT. This encodes CASSPQWNTEAFF.

The chain is built from TRBV2 and TRBJ1-5; a weak D match, TRBD1 (5 bases). This CDR3 contains 14 residues. The ends were cut back, 6 bases at V and 5 bases at J, with 14 bases in the middle. CDR1 and CDR2 (germline): SNHLY, FYNNEI. DNA of the CDR3: TGTGCCAGCAGGAGGGACTTCTCTTATCAGCCCCAGCATTTT. Translating it yields CASRRDFSYQPQHF.

The V call is TRBV5-1, the J call TRBJ2-1; the match to TRBD2 covers 12 bases. There are 15 residues in the CDR3. The V gene's germline CDR1 is SGHRS and CDR2 YFSETQ. V shed 5 bases, J shed 4 bases, and the junction held 4 bases outside the gene matches. CDR3 protein: CASRPTSGGYNEQFF. In DNA form, the CDR3 reads TGCGCCAGCAGGCCGACTAGCGGGGGTTACAATGAGCAGTTCTTC.

Here the CDR3 reads CASSEGHENTEAFF. The CDR3 DNA sequence: TGTGCCAGCAGTGAGGGACATGAGAACACTGAAGCTTTCTTT. The chain carries TRBV2 and TRBJ1-1, with D perhaps matching TRBD1 (6 bases). This CDR3 is built from 14 residues. CDR1 and CDR2 from the germline V gene are SNHLY and FYNNEI. V lost 3 bases to trimming and J lost 1 base, with 9 bases between them.

In this sample, this clone turned up once. V is TRBV28 and J is TRBJ2-7; TRBD2 matches at 10 bases. CDR3 length equals 15 residues. The trim removed 4 bases at V and 3 bases at J, leaving 6 bases unmatched. Germline V gene lookup returns CDR1 MDHEN and CDR2 SYDVKM. The CDR3 nucleotides are TGTGCCAGCAGTTCCTTTTTAGCGGGAGGCTACGAGCAGTACTTC. Translating gives CASSSFLAGGYEQYF.

This clone appeared once. This chain joins TRBV6-1 and TRBJ1-1; weak D call: TRBD1 (5 bases). CDR3 length equals 15 residues. Germline V gene data show CDR1 as MNHNS and CDR2 as SASEGT. V was cut by 1 base and J by 5 bases, with 14 bases left in between. The CDR3 DNA reads TGTGCCAGCAGTGAAGGTAGGACATTAAGGACTGAAGCTTTCTTT. Encoded protein: CASSEGRTLRTEAFF.

The chain joins TRBV9 to TRBJ2-7, with 8 bases matching TRBD2. This CDR3 spans 15 amino acids. Germline CDR1 SGDLS, CDR2 YYNGEE. The junction had 12 bases not matched to a gene; V was cut back by 6 bases and J by 4 bases. The CDR3 bases are TGTGCCAGCACCTCCGGCTCGGGGGGGATGTACGAGCAGTACTTC. Its translation is CASTSGSGGMYEQYF.

The chain couples TRBV27 to TRBJ1-1; no clear D. CDR1 MNHEY and CDR2 SMNVEV come from the germline V gene (reference sequence). V dropped 0 bases and J dropped 1 base, with 6 bases sitting between them. This CDR3 has 14 residues. The CDR3 sequence is CASSLSGRNTEAFF. DNA of the CDR3: TGTGCCAGCAGTTTATCGGGCCGGAACACTGAAGCTTTCTTT.

This clone was seen just once. The DNA of the CDR3 is TGTGCCAGCAGCCAAAGCGGGAGGGGATCCTACAATGAGCAGTTCTTC. Encoded protein: CASSQSGRGSYNEQFF. This chain joins TRBV4-2 and TRBJ2-1, with 10 nucleotides matching TRBD2. The V segment lost 2 bases and the J segment 1 base; nucleotides outside the gene matches: 2. The CDR3 is made up of 16 amino acids. Germline V lookup: CDR1 LGHNA, CDR2 YNFKEQ.

This clone was picked up one time. V and J are TRBV7-3 and TRBJ2-5, with TRBD2 identical over 8 bases. With 0 bases clipped from V and 2 bases from J, the junction kept 2 bases outside the gene matches. CDR3 length: 15 residues. Germline loops: CDR1 SGHTA, CDR2 FQGTGA. CDR3 DNA: TGTGCCAGCAGCTTAACTAGCGGGACTCAAGAGACCCAGTACTTC. Translated, it gives CASSLTSGTQETQYF.

The sample holds a few counts of this clone. The chain couples TRBV4-3 to TRBJ1-2; a possible D gene is TRBD1 (6 bases). Germline CDR1 LGHNA, CDR2 YSLEER. This CDR3 region has 13 residues. Trimming left V 3 bases short and J 6 bases short, with 11 bases between. The CDR3 coding sequence is TGCGCCAGCAGCCAGGACAGTTTCGATGGCTACACCTTC. Translated, it gives CASSQDSFDGYTF.

This clone occurred a few times. The chain recombines TRBV4-1 with TRBJ1-2; possibly TRBD1 for D (5 bases). The CDR3 consists of 12 residues. The V and J ends lost 3 bases and 8 bases respectively, with 10 bases between them. Germline CDR1 and CDR2: MGHRA and YSYEKL. This CDR3 is CASSHQGRGYTF. The CDR3 region has the DNA TGCGCCAGCAGCCACCAGGGCCGGGGCTACACCTTC.

This clone was counted a few times. The genes are TRBV7-3 and TRBJ2-5, with 11 bases lining up with TRBD1. With 5 bases clipped from V and 5 bases from J, the junction kept 10 bases outside the gene matches. CDR3 length equals 16 residues. Germline CDR1 SGHTA, CDR2 FQGTGA. Here the CDR3 reads CASSPGTGGLLETQYF. CDR3 nucleotides: TGTGCCAGCAGCCCTGGGACAGGGGGTCTGCTCGAGACCCAGTACTTC.

For the CDR3, the DNA is TGTGCCAGCAGCCCCGGCGGGGGTACTGAAGCTTTCTTT. This gives the protein CASSPGGGTEAFF. The chain has TRBV5-5 and TRBJ1-1; possibly TRBD1 for D (5 bases). The CDR3 loop spans 13 amino acids. The V end lost 4 bases, the J end lost 5 bases, and 12 bases lay between the germline ends. Germline CDR1 is SGHKS and CDR2 is YYEKEE (reference sequence).

The chain has TRBV4-1 and TRBJ1-2; TRBD1 matches 7 bases. J gave up 2 bases and V 0 bases, and 3 bases lay outside the gene matches. CDR3 length: 15 residues. The germline gives CDR1 MGHRA, CDR2 YSYEKL. The CDR3 loop reads CASSQDGQANYGYTF. The CDR3 bases are TGCGCCAGCAGCCAAGATGGACAGGCAAACTATGGCTACACCTTC.

V and J are TRBV27 and TRBJ1-5; 10 positions agree with TRBD1. J gave up 1 base and V 6 bases, and 6 bases lay outside the gene matches. CDR3 length: 16 amino acids. Germline assignment: CDR1 MNHEY and CDR2 SMNVEV (reference sequence). In DNA form, the CDR3 reads TGTGCCAGCAGGCCCAGGGGACAGGGGAGCAATCAGCCCCAGCATTTT. Residues: CASRPRGQGSNQPQHF.

The chain uses TRBV30 and TRBJ1-6, with 7 bases lining up with TRBD1. V lost 3 bases and J lost 7; bases outside the gene matches: 3. Looked up from germline, CDR1 is GTSNPN and CDR2 is SVGIG (reference sequence). The CDR3 sequence is 13 residues long. CDR3 nucleotides: TGTGCCTGGAGCTTGACAGGGAATTCACCCCTCCACTTT. The encoded protein is CAWSLTGNSPLHF.

This chain links TRBV18 with TRBJ1-4, with no clear D. Germline V gene lookup returns CDR1 KGHSH and CDR2 LQKENI. The CDR3 has 13 amino acids. V lost 6 bases and J 8 bases, leaving 13 bases between the germline ends. The CDR3 loop is CASSPLGREKLFF. DNA of the CDR3: TGTGCCAGCTCCCCTCTTGGGCGAGAAAAACTGTTTTTT.

The rearrangement joins TRBV4-1 to TRBJ2-3; the match to TRBD2 covers 8 bases. Trimming cost V 3 bases and J 2 bases; bases outside gene matches: 7. Germline assignment: CDR1 MGHRA and CDR2 YSYEKL. CDR3 length equals 16 residues. As DNA, the CDR3 is TGCGCCAGCAGCCACCTACGGGGGGGCGTCACAGATACGCAGTATTTT. The encoded protein is CASSHLRGGVTDTQYF.